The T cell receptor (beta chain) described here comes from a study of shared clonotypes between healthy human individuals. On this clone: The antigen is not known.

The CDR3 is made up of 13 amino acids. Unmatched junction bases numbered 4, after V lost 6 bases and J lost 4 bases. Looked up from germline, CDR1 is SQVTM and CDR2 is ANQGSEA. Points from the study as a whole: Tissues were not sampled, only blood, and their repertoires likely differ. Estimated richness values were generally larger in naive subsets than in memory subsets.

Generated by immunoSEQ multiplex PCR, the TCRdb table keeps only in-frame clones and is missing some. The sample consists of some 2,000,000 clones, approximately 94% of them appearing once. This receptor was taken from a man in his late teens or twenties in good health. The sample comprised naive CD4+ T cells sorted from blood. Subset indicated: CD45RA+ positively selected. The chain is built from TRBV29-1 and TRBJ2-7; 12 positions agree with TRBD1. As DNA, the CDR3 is TGCAGCGTCGGGACAGGGGGCTCGTACGAGCAGTACTTC. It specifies CSVGTGGSYEQYF.